The 23 T cell receptor beta chains listed next were all sequenced from one sample in a study of blood T cell repertoires in COVID-19. Profiled with immunoSEQ multiplex PCR; TCRdb holds only in-frame clones, not every one. The sample yields under 250,000 clones, roughly 86% seen once. The sequenced sample consisted of peripheral blood. The receptor set was obtained from a woman aged 60 to 75 who had recovered from COVID-19.

The chain joins TRBV6-6 to TRBJ1-2; the D is unclear. CDR1 and CDR2 from the germline V gene are MNHNY and SVGAGI (reference sequence). Trimming left V 6 bases short and J 0 bases short, with 11 bases between. This CDR3 is built from 14 residues. DNA of the CDR3: TGTGCCAGCAGCCCCTCTACTTCTAACTATGGCTACACCTTC. Amino acid sequence: CASSPSTSNYGYTF.

The CDR3, as DNA: TGTGCCAGCAGCTTAGACAGGTCCACCACAGATACGCAGTATTTT. Protein product: CASSLDRSTTDTQYF. The chain links TRBV11-3 to TRBJ2-3, with unresolved D. The germline V and J ends were trimmed by 0 bases and 2 bases, with 9 bases remaining between them. This CDR3 has 15 amino acids. CDR1 and CDR2 (germline): SGHNT, YENEEA.

The chain couples TRBV3-1 (or the pseudogene TRBV3-2) to TRBJ2-1; tentatively, D is TRBD2 (5 bases). In germline, CDR1 is LGHDT, CDR2 YNNKEL (reference sequence). There are 15 residues in the CDR3. Trimming removed 5 bases at V and 5 bases at J, with 16 bases between. CDR3 in amino acids: CASSFFSEGHNEQFF. CDR3 coding DNA: TGTGCCAGCAGCTTTTTTAGTGAGGGCCACAATGAGCAGTTCTTC.

The chain uses TRBV7-2 and TRBJ2-3; D might be TRBD2 (5 bases). Germline values: CDR1 SGHTA, CDR2 FQGNSA. CDR3 length equals 14 residues. Trimming stripped 0 bases from V and 3 bases from J, with 7 bases between. The CDR3 sequence: CASSLARGTDTQYF. In DNA, the CDR3 is TGTGCCAGCAGCTTAGCCCGCGGGACAGATACGCAGTATTTT.

The genes are TRBV28 and TRBJ2-2, with unresolved D. Trimming shortened V by 2 bases and J by 6 bases, and 7 bases separated the two germline ends. The CDR3 has 13 residues. The V gene's germline CDR1 is MDHEN and CDR2 SYDVKM. The CDR3 DNA sequence: TGTGCCAGCAGTTTAAGCAATCCCGGGGAGCTGTTTTTT. As protein: CASSLSNPGELFF.

In its sample, this clone was seen a few times. The J gene is TRBJ2-1, the V gene TRBV20-1, with a tentative D call TRBD2 (5 bases). CDR1 is DFQATT, CDR2 SNEGSKA, per germline (reference sequence). There are 11 residues in the CDR3. The ends were cut back, 4 bases at V and 13 bases at J, with 14 bases in the middle. This CDR3 is CSATLDFHQFF. The CDR3 nucleotides read TGCAGTGCTACCCTGGACTTCCACCAGTTCTTC.

The J gene is TRBJ2-1, the V gene TRBV7-3; no reliable D call. Per germline, CDR1 SGHTA and CDR2 FQGTGA. The V and J ends lost 2 bases and 3 bases respectively, with 8 bases between them. The CDR3 loop spans 14 amino acids. The CDR3 reads CASSLLSSYNEQFF. CDR3 DNA sequence: TGTGCCAGCAGCTTACTGTCCAGCTACAATGAGCAGTTCTTC.

The chain is built from TRBV11-3 and TRBJ2-2, with D unresolved. This CDR3 has 16 amino acids. The germline gives CDR1 SGHNT, CDR2 YENEEA. Between the trimmed V and J ends, which lost 2 bases and 0 bases, there was a span of 10 bases. CDR3 DNA sequence: TGTGCCAGCAGCTTACGCATCTGGCCGAACACCGGGGAGCTGTTTTTT. It is translated as CASSLRIWPNTGELFF. The variable domain in full, completed from reference TRBV11-3 and TRBJ2-2, reads EAGVVQSPRYKIIEKKQPVAFWCNPISGHNTLYWYLQNLGQGPELLIRYENEEAVDDSQLPKDRFSAERLKGVDSTLKIQPAELGDSAVYLCASSLRIWPNTGELFFGEGSRLTVL.

The sample holds one count of this clone. The chain is built from TRBV2 and TRBJ2-3; D is possibly TRBD2 (7 bases). Germline CDR1 and CDR2: SNHLY and FYNNEI. Trimming pared 11 bases from V and 3 bases from J, leaving 15 bases between. This CDR3 has 13 amino acids. This CDR3 is CAFAEGGTDTQYF. The CDR3, as DNA: TGTGCCTTCGCGGAGGGGGGGACAGATACGCAGTATTTT.

The chain couples TRBV21-1 to TRBJ1-6; the table gives TRBD1 as D, unverified against the DNA. TRBV21-1 is assigned pseudogene status. This CDR3 has 14 residues. The CDR3 DNA sequence: TGTGCCAGCAGCTTTAGGGGGTCCCCCCGACCCCTCCACTTT. This codes for CASSFRGSPRPLHF.

This chain connects TRBV7-8 to TRBJ2-1; the D gene is possibly TRBD2 (6 bases). Germline lookup yields CDR1 SGHVS and CDR2 FQNEAQ. The CDR3 has 16 residues. Trimming stripped 1 base from V and 7 bases from J, with 17 bases between. CDR3 protein: CASSLDSGELWNEQFF. CDR3 DNA: TGTGCCAGCAGCTTAGATTCGGGGGAGCTGTGGAATGAGCAGTTCTTC.

The J gene is TRBJ2-5, the V gene TRBV5-1; D might be TRBD2 (5 bases). CDR3 size: 12 residues. The germline V and J ends were trimmed by 3 bases and 4 bases, with 7 bases remaining between them. Germline CDR1 is SGHRS and CDR2 is YFSETQ. The CDR3 reads CASSSGGETQYF. In DNA, the CDR3 is TGCGCCAGCAGCTCCGGAGGAGAGACCCAGTACTTC.

The genes are TRBV19 and TRBJ2-7; 9 nucleotides agree with TRBD1. CDR1 is LNHDA and CDR2 is SQIVND in the germline V gene (reference sequence). The junction had 8 bases not matched to a gene; V was cut back by 0 bases and J by 5 bases. The CDR3 length is 16 residues. The DNA of the CDR3 is TGTGCCAGTAGTATAGATTACACAGGGGGCCTTGACGAGCAGTACTTC. Its translation is CASSIDYTGGLDEQYF.

The rearrangement joins TRBV28 to TRBJ2-5, with 8 positions matching TRBD1. The CDR3 consists of 18 residues. The J segment lost 1 base and the V segment lost 0 bases, leaving 10 bases of the junction unmatched. Germline V gene lookup returns CDR1 MDHEN and CDR2 SYDVKM. CDR3 in amino acids: CASSLWEGTGAIQETQYF. The CDR3 nucleotides read TGTGCCAGCAGTTTATGGGAAGGGACAGGAGCTATCCAAGAGACCCAGTACTTC.

The chain employs TRBV28 and TRBJ2-2, with 15 bases matching TRBD2. The germline gives CDR1 MDHEN, CDR2 SYDVKM. V lost 5 bases, J lost 5 bases, and 12 bases stayed unmatched. The CDR3 is 19 amino acids. The CDR3 region has the DNA TGTGCCAGCAGTCCGCCAAAGGGACTAGCGGGGGGTTGGACCGGGGAGCTGTTTTTT. Its protein product is CASSPPKGLAGGWTGELFF. Full variable domain (remainder filled in from reference TRBV28 and TRBJ2-2): DVKVTQSSRYLVKRTGEKVFLECVQDMDHENMFWYRQDPGLGLRLIYFSYDVKMKEKGDIPEGYSVSREKKERFSLILESASTNQTSMYLCASSPPKGLAGGWTGELFFGEGSRLTVL.

CDR3 loop: CASSQVNSWDSPLHF. The DNA of the CDR3 is TGTGCCAGCAGCCAAGTCAACAGTTGGGATTCACCCCTCCACTTT. J is TRBJ1-6 and V is TRBV3-1 (or the pseudogene TRBV3-2); no clear D gene. CDR1 and CDR2 (germline): LGHDT, YNNKEL (reference sequence). The V gene lost 1 base and the J gene lost 8 bases, with 12 bases spanning the gap. The CDR3 is 15 residues long.

The chain links TRBV7-8 to TRBJ2-2, with 7 positions matching TRBD2. The CDR3 is made up of 17 amino acids. V lost 1 base to trimming and J lost 4 bases; unmatched junction nucleotides: 9. Germline values: CDR1 SGHVS, CDR2 FQNEAQ. The DNA for the CDR3 is TGTGCCAGCAGCTTAGGTGTGTTGCGGGGGAGCACCGGGGAGCTGTTTTTT. It yields the protein CASSLGVLRGSTGELFF.

The chain links TRBV27 to TRBJ1-4; D gene unclear. CDR1 and CDR2 from the germline V gene are MNHEY and SMNVEV (reference sequence). The CDR3 has 15 residues. V lost 4 bases, J lost 2 bases, and 11 bases lay in between. The CDR3: CASSSGWSTNEKLFF. DNA of the CDR3: TGTGCCAGCAGTTCCGGGTGGTCGACTAATGAAAAACTGTTTTTT.

This chain joins TRBV6-5 and TRBJ2-7, with no clear D. There are 14 residues in the CDR3. V was cut by 5 bases and J by 3 bases, with 14 bases left in between. CDR1 MNHEY and CDR2 SVGAGI come from the germline V gene. The CDR3 loop is CASSIDSGFYEQYF. The CDR3 DNA is TGTGCCAGCAGTATTGATTCAGGATTCTACGAGCAGTACTTC.

The chain is built from TRBV7-9 and TRBJ2-2; D not resolved. This CDR3 contains 15 residues. The germline CDR1 and CDR2 sequences are SEHNR and FQNEAQ (reference sequence). V lost 5 bases and J lost 4, with 14 bases in between. CDR3 bases: TGTGCCAGCAGCCCTCCCGCAGGAAGCACCGGGGAGCTGTTTTTT. Its protein product is CASSPPAGSTGELFF.

This CDR3 reads CASSLEGIGYTEAFF. The CDR3 DNA reads TGTGCCAGCAGCTTAGAGGGGATCGGGTACACTGAAGCTTTCTTT. The V call is TRBV7-9, the J call TRBJ1-1; perhaps TRBD1 as D (5 bases). Germline V CDR1 and CDR2: SEHNR, FQNEAQ (reference sequence). CDR3 length equals 15 residues. Trimming took off 1 base at V and 3 bases at J, with 12 bases between the two ends. Variable domain in full (rest from reference TRBV7-9 and TRBJ1-1): DTGVSQNPRHKITKRGQNVTFRCDPISEHNRLYWYRQTLGQGPEFLTYFQNEAQLEKSRLLSDRFSAERPKGSFSTLEIQRTEQGDSAMYLCASSLEGIGYTEAFFGQGTRLTVV.

CDR3 sequence reads: CASSLGQGSLGETQYF. The CDR3, as DNA: TGTGCCAGCAGCTTGGGGCAGGGATCGCTGGGGGAGACCCAGTACTTC. J is TRBJ2-5 and V is TRBV5-4, with D possibly being TRBD1 (5 bases). Germline V lookup: CDR1 SGHNT, CDR2 YYREEE (reference sequence). V was pared by 0 bases and J by 5 bases, with 17 bases between. This CDR3 has 16 residues.

This chain joins TRBV27 and TRBJ2-7; 7 nucleotides align to TRBD2. CDR3 length: 16 amino acids. V gave up 5 bases and J gave up 0 bases; unmatched junction bases: 10. Germline V gene data show CDR1 as MNHEY and CDR2 as SMNVEV (reference sequence). The CDR3 reads CASSPYGEGPSYEQYF. The CDR3 DNA follows: TGTGCCAGCAGTCCCTATGGGGAGGGGCCCTCCTACGAGCAGTACTTC.